This T cell receptor beta chain was sequenced for a study of blood T cell repertoires in COVID-19. Turning to the study itself: Samples representing acute and convalescent COVID-19 were sourced from the United States, Italy and Spain.

The germline CDR1 and CDR2 sequences are MGHDK and SYGVNS. The V segment lost 7 bases and the J segment 8 bases; nucleotides outside the gene matches: 11. The CDR3 totals 16 residues. Some clones are missing from TCRdb's copy, which holds only in-frame ones; the method was immunoSEQ multiplex PCR. The repertoire holds 50,000 to 75,000 clones, with around 85% as singletons. The chain recombines TRBV25-1 with TRBJ2-1; TRBD2 agrees at 13 bases. Sequenced input: peripheral blood. The source of this sequence is a man aged 55 to 69 with acute or convalescent COVID-19. The CDR3 spells CASTPGLAGRRDEQFF. The CDR3 bases are TGTGCCAGCACCCCGGGACTAGCGGGGAGGAGGGATGAGCAGTTCTTC.